This TCR beta chain was identified during a study of identical twins' blood T cells. Sample barcodes were added at both library ends during cDNA synthesis. TCRdb processed the 5' RACE reads anew with MiXCR; each CDR3 protein has one entry. The sample consists of 350,000 to 400,000 distinct CDR3 sequences, roughly 30% of them appearing once. There are 16 residues in the CDR3. V lost 8 bases and J 0 bases, leaving 19 bases between the germline ends. Per the germline V gene, CDR1 is MDHEN and CDR2 is SYDVKM. Details on this clonotype: Its antigen is unidentified. A much larger clone differs by one base, so this may be a read error.

Study findings and constraints: Even for out-of-frame TCRbeta, twins reportedly shared V gene usage much more than unrelated donors.

The sequence was obtained from a woman aged 18-49 years in good health. The V and J genes are TRBV28 and TRBJ1-1; no clear D gene. Sequenced input: PBMCs. CDR3 region: CASAERGIGVNTEAFF. The CDR3 nucleotides read TGTGCCAGCGCCGAGAGAGGGATTGGGGTGAACACTGAAGCTTTCTTT.